The present T cell receptor (beta chain) was sequenced within a study of beta chain features in type 1 diabetes. A few counts support this clone. The entirety of the isolated RNA underwent reverse transcription, so expressed TCRB transcripts were sequenced. The assay was immunoSEQ multiplex PCR, and TCRdb's table has in-frame clones only and misses some. The sample contains hundreds of thousands of clones, 17% of which appear only once. Trimming removed 5 bases from V and 2 bases from J, with 13 bases in between. Germline V CDR1 and CDR2: LNHDA, SQIVND (reference sequence). CDR3 size: 15 residues. The chain employs TRBV19 and TRBJ1-5, with a tentative D call TRBD1 (5 bases). The sequence was obtained from a woman aged 18-29 years in good health. The material sequenced was naive CD4+ T cells from blood. CDR3 protein: CASSFGTTGNQPQHF. CDR3 nucleotide sequence: TGTGCCAGTAGTTTCGGGACGACTGGCAATCAGCCCCAGCATTTT.